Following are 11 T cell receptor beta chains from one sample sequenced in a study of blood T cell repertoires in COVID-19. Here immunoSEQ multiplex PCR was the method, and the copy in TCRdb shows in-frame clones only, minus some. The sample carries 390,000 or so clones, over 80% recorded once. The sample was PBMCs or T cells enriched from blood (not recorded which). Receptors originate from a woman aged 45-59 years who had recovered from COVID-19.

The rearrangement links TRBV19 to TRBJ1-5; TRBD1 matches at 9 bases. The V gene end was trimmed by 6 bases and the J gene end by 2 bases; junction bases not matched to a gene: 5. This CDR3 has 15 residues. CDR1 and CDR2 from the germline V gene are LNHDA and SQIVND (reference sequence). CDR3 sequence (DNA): TGTGCCAGTAGCTTTCGGGACAGGGGCAATCAGCCCCAGCATTTT. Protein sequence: CASSFRDRGNQPQHF.

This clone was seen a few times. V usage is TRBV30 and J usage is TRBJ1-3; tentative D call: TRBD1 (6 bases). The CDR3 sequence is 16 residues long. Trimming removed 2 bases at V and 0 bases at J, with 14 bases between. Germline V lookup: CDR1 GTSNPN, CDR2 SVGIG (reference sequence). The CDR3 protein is CAWSKGDLLSGNTIYF. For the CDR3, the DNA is TGTGCCTGGAGTAAGGGGGATCTCCTCTCTGGAAACACCATATATTTT.

CDR3 amino acids: CASSPPSQGGSEQFF. In nucleotides, the CDR3 is TGTGCCAGCTCACCACCTTCCCAGGGGGGATCTGAGCAGTTCTTC. The chain uses TRBV18 and TRBJ2-1; tentatively, D is TRBD1 (7 bases). Deletions cut 0 bases from V and 9 bases from J, with 15 bases between. Germline V CDR1 and CDR2: KGHSH, LQKENI. There are 15 residues in the CDR3. Full variable domain (outside the CDR3, taken from reference TRBV18 and TRBJ2-1): NAGVMQNPRHLVRRRGQEARLRCSPMKGHSHVYWYRQLPEEGLKFMVYLQKENIIDESGMPKERFSAEFPKEGPSILRIQQVVRGDSAAYFCASSPPSQGGSEQFFGPGTRLTVL.

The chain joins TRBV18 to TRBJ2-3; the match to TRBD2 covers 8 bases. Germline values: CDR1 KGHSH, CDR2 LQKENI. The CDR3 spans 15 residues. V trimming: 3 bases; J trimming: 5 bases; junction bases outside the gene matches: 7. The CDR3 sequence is CASSPRAGGVDTQYF. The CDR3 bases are TGTGCCAGCTCACCGCGGGCGGGAGGTGTAGATACGCAGTATTTT.

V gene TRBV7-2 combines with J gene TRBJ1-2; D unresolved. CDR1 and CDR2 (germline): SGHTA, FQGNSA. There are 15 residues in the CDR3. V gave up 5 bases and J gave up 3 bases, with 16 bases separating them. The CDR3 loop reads CASSPQRATDYGYTF. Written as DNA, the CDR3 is TGTGCCAGCAGCCCCCAGCGGGCGACCGACTATGGCTACACCTTC.

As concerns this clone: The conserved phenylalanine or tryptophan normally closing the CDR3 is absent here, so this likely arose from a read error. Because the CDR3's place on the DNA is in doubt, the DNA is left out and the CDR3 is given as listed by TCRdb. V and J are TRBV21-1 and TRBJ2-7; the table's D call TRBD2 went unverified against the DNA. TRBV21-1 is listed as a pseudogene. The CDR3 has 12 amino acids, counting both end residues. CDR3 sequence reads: CASSLAKSAPCL.

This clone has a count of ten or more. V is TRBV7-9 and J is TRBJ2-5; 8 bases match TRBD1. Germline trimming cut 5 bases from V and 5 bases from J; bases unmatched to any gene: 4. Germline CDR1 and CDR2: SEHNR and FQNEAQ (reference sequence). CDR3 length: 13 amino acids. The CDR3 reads CASSLQGEETQYF. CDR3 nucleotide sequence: TGTGCCAGCAGCCTACAGGGGGAGGAGACCCAGTACTTC.

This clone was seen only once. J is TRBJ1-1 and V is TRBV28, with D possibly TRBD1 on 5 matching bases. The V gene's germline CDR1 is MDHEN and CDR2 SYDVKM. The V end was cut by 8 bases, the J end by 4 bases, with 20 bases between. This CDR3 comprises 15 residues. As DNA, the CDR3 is TGTGCCAGCTGGGCAGGGCGGTACCTACTCACTGAAGCTTTCTTT. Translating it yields CASWAGRYLLTEAFF.

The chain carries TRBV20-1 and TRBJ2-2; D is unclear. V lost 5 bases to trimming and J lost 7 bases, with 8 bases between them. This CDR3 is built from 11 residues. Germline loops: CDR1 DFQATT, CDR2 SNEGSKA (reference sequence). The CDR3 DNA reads TGCAGTGCTCAGTTAATCGGGGAGCTGTTTTTT. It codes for CSAQLIGELFF.

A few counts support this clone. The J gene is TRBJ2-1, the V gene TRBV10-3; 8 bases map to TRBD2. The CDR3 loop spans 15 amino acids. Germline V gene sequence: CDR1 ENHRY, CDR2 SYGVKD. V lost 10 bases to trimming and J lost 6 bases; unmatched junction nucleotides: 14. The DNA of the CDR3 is TGTGCCACCTCCGCTAGCGGGCTCGCCCTCAATGAGCAGTTCTTC. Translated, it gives CATSASGLALNEQFF.

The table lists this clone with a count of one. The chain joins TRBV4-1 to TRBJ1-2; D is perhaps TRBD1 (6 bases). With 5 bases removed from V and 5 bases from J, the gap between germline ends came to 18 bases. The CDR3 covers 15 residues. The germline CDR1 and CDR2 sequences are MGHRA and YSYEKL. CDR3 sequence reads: CASSSKGGSSYGYTF. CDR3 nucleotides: TGCGCCAGCAGCTCCAAAGGGGGATCTTCTTATGGCTACACCTTC.